The rows below give T cell receptor beta chains drawn from one sample of a study of shared clonotypes between healthy human individuals. Assay: immunoSEQ multiplex PCR; the TCRdb copy retains only in-frame clones and omits some. The data show approximately 700,000 clones, 55% to 85% seen once. Material: memory CD4+ T cells sorted from blood. These receptors originate from a woman aged 25 to 45 in good health. Both conserved end residues are part of each CDR3. The order of the fields is D gene, J gene, V gene, clone size, CDR3 DNA, CDR3 protein. A D gene is named only where the DNA matches it firmly. Expanded clones are given a class, and other clones once, few, many or no size at all.

d_call: -; j_call: TRBJ1-2; v_call: TRBV10-1; clone_size: few; cdr3_nt: TGCGCCAGCAGTGAATCAGGATTATATGGCTACACCTTC; cdr3_aa: CASSESGLYGYTF
d_call: -; j_call: TRBJ1-5; v_call: TRBV18; clone_size: -; cdr3_nt: TGTGCCAGCTCACCCAGGGGCCAGCCCCAGCATTTT; cdr3_aa: CASSPRGQPQHF
d_call: -; j_call: TRBJ2-1; v_call: TRBV6-5; clone_size: -; cdr3_nt: TGTGCCAGCAGTTTTAGCGGCGGCCACAATGAGCAGTTCTTC; cdr3_aa: CASSFSGGHNEQFF
d_call: TRBD2; j_call: TRBJ2-7; v_call: TRBV28; clone_size: -; cdr3_nt: TGTGCCAGCAGAGCCTATAGCGGGATGAGCTACGAGCAGTACTTC; cdr3_aa: CASRAYSGMSYEQYF
d_call: -; j_call: TRBJ1-3; v_call: TRBV29-1; clone_size: many; cdr3_nt: TGCAGCGTTGGATACGAGGGAAACACCATATATTTT; cdr3_aa: CSVGYEGNTIYF
d_call: TRBD2; j_call: TRBJ2-7; v_call: TRBV4-2; clone_size: -; cdr3_nt: TGTGCCAGCAGCCAAGATCGGGGGGGGTCCTACGAGCAGTACTTC; cdr3_aa: CASSQDRGGSYEQYF
d_call: TRBD1; j_call: TRBJ2-7; v_call: TRBV11-2; clone_size: -; cdr3_nt: TGTGCCAGCAGCCCACAGGGGCCCCTAACCTACGAGCAGTACTTC; cdr3_aa: CASSPQGPLTYEQYF
d_call: -; j_call: TRBJ2-3; v_call: TRBV20-1; clone_size: -; cdr3_nt: TGCAGTGCTCTCCGGGCAGATACGCAGTATTTT; cdr3_aa: CSALRADTQYF
d_call: -; j_call: TRBJ2-3; v_call: TRBV10-1; clone_size: -; cdr3_nt: TGCGCCAGCGCGGGACCGAACACAGATACGCAGTATTTT; cdr3_aa: CASAGPNTDTQYF
d_call: -; j_call: TRBJ2-2; v_call: TRBV20-1; clone_size: -; cdr3_nt: TGCAGTGCCGAGGTATCCGGGGAGCTGTTTTTT; cdr3_aa: CSAEVSGELFF
d_call: TRBD1; j_call: TRBJ2-3; v_call: TRBV9; clone_size: -; cdr3_nt: TGTGCCAGCAGCCCCTCGGGACAGGGTCGGGTAGTCACAGATACGCAGTATTTT; cdr3_aa: CASSPSGQGRVVTDTQYF
d_call: -; j_call: TRBJ2-1; v_call: TRBV4-2; clone_size: -; cdr3_nt: TGTGCCAGCAGCCAAGAATCCGGCCAGAATGAGCAGTTCTTC; cdr3_aa: CASSQESGQNEQFF
d_call: -; j_call: TRBJ1-1; v_call: TRBV11-1; clone_size: -; cdr3_nt: TGTGCCAGCAGCGAGAATACTGAAGCTTTCTTT; cdr3_aa: CASSENTEAFF
d_call: TRBD2; j_call: TRBJ2-1; v_call: TRBV15; clone_size: -; cdr3_nt: TGTGCCACCAGCCGAAGCGGGGTTTCCTACAATGAGCAGTTCTTC; cdr3_aa: CATSRSGVSYNEQFF
d_call: TRBD1; j_call: TRBJ2-5; v_call: TRBV9; clone_size: -; cdr3_nt: TGTGCCAGCAGCGTATCACAGGGGTACCAAGAGACCCAGTACTTC; cdr3_aa: CASSVSQGYQETQYF
d_call: -; j_call: TRBJ2-5; v_call: TRBV6-1; clone_size: -; cdr3_nt: TGTGCCAGCAAAAAGGCCCAAGAGACCCAGTACTTC; cdr3_aa: CASKKAQETQYF
d_call: TRBD2; j_call: TRBJ2-7; v_call: TRBV6-5; clone_size: -; cdr3_nt: TGTGCCAGCAGTCCGGGACTAGCGGCCTACGAGCAGTACTTC; cdr3_aa: CASSPGLAAYEQYF
d_call: -; j_call: TRBJ2-2; v_call: TRBV6-5; clone_size: -; cdr3_nt: TGTGCCAGCAGCCGAACAGGGACCCACACCGGGGAGCTGTTTTTT; cdr3_aa: CASSRTGTHTGELFF
d_call: TRBD2; j_call: TRBJ2-3; v_call: TRBV6-6; clone_size: -; cdr3_nt: TGTGCCAGCACCCACAGGACTAGCAGTACAGATACGCAGTATTTT; cdr3_aa: CASTHRTSSTDTQYF
d_call: -; j_call: TRBJ2-2; v_call: TRBV7-9; clone_size: few; cdr3_nt: TGTGCCAGCAGCTTAGTATCTCGGGGAGCGAACACCGGGGAGCTGTTTTTT; cdr3_aa: CASSLVSRGANTGELFF
d_call: TRBD2; j_call: TRBJ2-1; v_call: TRBV29-1; clone_size: -; cdr3_nt: TGCAGCGTTGCGGGACTAGAGAATCGGGGGGGTGAGCAGTTCTTC; cdr3_aa: CSVAGLENRGGEQFF
d_call: -; j_call: TRBJ1-1; v_call: TRBV6-1; clone_size: -; cdr3_nt: TGTGCCAGCAAGCCCCCAGGGGTTCTTCCTGAAGCTTTCTTT; cdr3_aa: CASKPPGVLPEAFF
d_call: -; j_call: TRBJ2-7; v_call: TRBV5-1; clone_size: -; cdr3_nt: TGCGCCAGCAGCTTATCAGGGAGTAGGGAGCAGTACTTC; cdr3_aa: CASSLSGSREQYF
d_call: -; j_call: TRBJ1-5; v_call: TRBV6-1; clone_size: many; cdr3_nt: TGTGCCAGCAGTGAATCAAGGGGGAATCAGCCCCAGCATTTT; cdr3_aa: CASSESRGNQPQHF
d_call: TRBD2; j_call: TRBJ2-3; v_call: TRBV28; clone_size: -; cdr3_nt: TGTGCCAGCAGTTTACACCCTAGCGGGAACACAGATACGCAGTATTTT; cdr3_aa: CASSLHPSGNTDTQYF
d_call: TRBD1; j_call: TRBJ1-2; v_call: TRBV7-9; clone_size: -; cdr3_nt: TGTGCCAGCAGCCAGGGGGCAGCGATCTATGGCTACACCTTC; cdr3_aa: CASSQGAAIYGYTF
d_call: -; j_call: TRBJ1-3; v_call: TRBV13; clone_size: -; cdr3_nt: TGTGCCAGCAGCTTACCTGGGGGGCCGGGAAACACCATATATTTT; cdr3_aa: CASSLPGGPGNTIYF
d_call: -; j_call: TRBJ2-3; v_call: TRBV15; clone_size: -; cdr3_nt: TGTGCCACCAGCAGAGGACGAGAAGATACGCAGTATTTT; cdr3_aa: CATSRGREDTQYF
d_call: -; j_call: TRBJ1-1; v_call: TRBV28; clone_size: -; cdr3_nt: TGTGCCAGCAAGTTCGTCTCCCCAAGCGCTGAAGCTTTCTTT; cdr3_aa: CASKFVSPSAEAFF
d_call: TRBD1; j_call: TRBJ2-7; v_call: TRBV7-9; clone_size: -; cdr3_nt: TGTGCCAGCAGCTCACCCCCTGCTAGGGGGCTTTCCTACGAGCAGTACTTC; cdr3_aa: CASSSPPARGLSYEQYF